This T cell receptor (beta chain) was sequenced during a study of shared clonotypes between healthy human individuals. Across the study: Each donor's CD4 naive and CD4 memory cells filled three plates apiece, CD8 naive two, and CD8 memory one.

The donors, healthy adults who were HIV-negative, had experienced no recent acute infections or vaccinations. Under the authors' procedure: Junction-only immunoSEQ sequences carried no quality scores, so filtering differed. The table came from immunoSEQ multiplex PCR; TCRdb's copy has only in-frame clones and leaves some out. That table is the source of V, J and clone size, and D and trimming were worked out from the DNA. Found here are fewer than 400,000 clones, around 67% of them singletons; the top ten hold 10% to 13%. With V trimmed by 3 bases and J by 4 bases, 6 bases remained unmatched. The V gene's germline CDR1 is SGHRS and CDR2 YFSETQ. CDR3 length: 16 amino acids.

This receptor was identified in a man aged 25 to 40 in good health. Sequences were obtained from memory CD4+ T cells sorted from blood. Subset given: CD45RA-negative fraction. V is TRBV5-1 and J is TRBJ2-5; 13 bases agree with TRBD2. The CDR3: CASSSGLAGEGETQYF. In nucleotides, the CDR3 is TGCGCCAGCAGCTCCGGACTAGCGGGAGAGGGAGAGACCCAGTACTTC.